The next 5 T cell receptor beta chains were all read from a single sample in a study of T-cell reconstitution after alpha-beta-depleted transplantation in children. Unique molecular identifiers were incorporated during preparation of the TCRbeta library. One entry per CDR3 protein, called by TCRdb with MiXCR from the PCR reads. The sample shows about 600,000 distinct CDR3 sequences, roughly 10% of them seen only once. Sequenced material: PBMCs from the stem cell graft donor, taken from the stem cell graft. Every receptor here comes from a human donor who donated a stem cell graft to a child with acute myeloid leukemia.

In its sample, this clonotype was seen a few times. The rearrangement joins TRBV9 to TRBJ2-1; no definite D call. The V end was cut by 5 bases, the J end by 8 bases, with 11 bases between. This CDR3 has 12 residues. Germline-derived CDR1 and CDR2 are SGDLS and YYNGEE. CDR3 residues: CASRPPAHEQFF. CDR3 sequence (DNA): TGTGCCAGCAGGCCACCAGCCCATGAGCAGTTCTTC.

This clonotype came up a few times. V gene TRBV6-1 combines with J gene TRBJ2-1; 7 bases are shared with TRBD2. This CDR3 contains 15 residues. The germline gives CDR1 MNHNS, CDR2 SASEGT. The J segment lost 0 bases and the V segment lost 6 bases, leaving 5 bases of the junction unmatched. The CDR3 region is CASRSSGFSYNEQFF. The CDR3 DNA sequence: TGTGCCAGCAGAAGTAGCGGGTTCTCCTACAATGAGCAGTTCTTC.

CDR3 residues: CASSQAASEAYEQYF. In nucleotides, the CDR3 is TGTGCCAGCAGCCAAGCGGCTAGCGAGGCCTACGAGCAGTACTTC. The J gene is TRBJ2-7, the V gene TRBV4-2, with D tentatively TRBD2 (6 bases). Trimming took 1 base from V and 2 from J, leaving 12 bases between them. Germline values: CDR1 LGHNA, CDR2 YNFKEQ. The CDR3 covers 15 residues.

This clonotype turned up a few times. This chain links TRBV6-6 with TRBJ2-7, with a weak D call TRBD2 (6 bases). Germline V gene data show CDR1 as MNHNY and CDR2 as SVGAGI (reference sequence). V lost 7 bases and J 2 bases, leaving 12 bases between the germline ends. CDR3 length equals 13 residues. This CDR3 reads CASTVGGPYEQYF. The CDR3 bases are TGTGCCAGCACCGTGGGGGGACCCTACGAGCAGTACTTC.

This clonotype was seen at least ten times. The J gene is TRBJ2-1, the V gene TRBV6-5; D is possibly TRBD2 (6 bases). CDR1 and CDR2 (germline): MNHEY, SVGAGI. V lost 4 bases and J 0 bases, leaving 10 bases between the germline ends. The CDR3 sequence is 15 residues long. CDR3 residues: CASSSGEGSYNEQFF. As DNA, the CDR3 is TGTGCCAGCAGTTCGGGAGAGGGCTCCTACAATGAGCAGTTCTTC.